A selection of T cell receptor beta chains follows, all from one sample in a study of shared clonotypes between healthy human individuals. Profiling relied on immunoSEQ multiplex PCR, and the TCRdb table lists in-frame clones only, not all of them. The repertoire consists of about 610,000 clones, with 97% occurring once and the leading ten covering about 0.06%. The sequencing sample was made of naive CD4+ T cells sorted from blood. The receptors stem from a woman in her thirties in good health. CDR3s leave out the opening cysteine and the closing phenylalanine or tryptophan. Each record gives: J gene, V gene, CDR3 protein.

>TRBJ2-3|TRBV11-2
ASSLGTGLGTDTQY
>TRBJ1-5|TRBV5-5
ASSPAGPSSAPQH
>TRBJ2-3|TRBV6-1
ASSEAPGSSTDTQY
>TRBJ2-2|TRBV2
ASGTGSGSVTGELF
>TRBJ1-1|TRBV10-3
AIRGEQGRWNTEAF
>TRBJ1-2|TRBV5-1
ASSLDQGGYT
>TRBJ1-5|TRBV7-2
ASSYSGISNQPQH
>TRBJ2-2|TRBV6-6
ASRTNYRAGELF
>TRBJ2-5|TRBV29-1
SVGTAKETQY
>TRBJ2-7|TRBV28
ASSLWGRRAEAYEQY
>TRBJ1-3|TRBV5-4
ASSLQGAGGNTIY
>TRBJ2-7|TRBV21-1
ASSLSGRARYEQY
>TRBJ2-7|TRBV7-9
ASSLGNSYEQY
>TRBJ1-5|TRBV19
ASSTSTKDGKNQPQH
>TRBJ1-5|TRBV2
ASSEGGKGNQPQH
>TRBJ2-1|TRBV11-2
ASSLVLAGPNEQF